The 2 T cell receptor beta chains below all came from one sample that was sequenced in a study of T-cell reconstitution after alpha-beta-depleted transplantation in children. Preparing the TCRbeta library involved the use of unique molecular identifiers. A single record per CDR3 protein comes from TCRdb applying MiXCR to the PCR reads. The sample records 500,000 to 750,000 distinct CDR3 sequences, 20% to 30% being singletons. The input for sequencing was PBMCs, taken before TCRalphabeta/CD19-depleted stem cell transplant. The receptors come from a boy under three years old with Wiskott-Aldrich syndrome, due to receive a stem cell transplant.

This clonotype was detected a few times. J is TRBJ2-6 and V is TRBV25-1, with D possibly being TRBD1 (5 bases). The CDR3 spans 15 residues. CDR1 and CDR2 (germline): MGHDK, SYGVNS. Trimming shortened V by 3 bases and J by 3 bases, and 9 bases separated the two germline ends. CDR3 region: CASSETDFGANVLTF. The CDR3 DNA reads TGTGCCAGCAGTGAGACAGATTTTGGGGCCAACGTCCTGACTTTC.

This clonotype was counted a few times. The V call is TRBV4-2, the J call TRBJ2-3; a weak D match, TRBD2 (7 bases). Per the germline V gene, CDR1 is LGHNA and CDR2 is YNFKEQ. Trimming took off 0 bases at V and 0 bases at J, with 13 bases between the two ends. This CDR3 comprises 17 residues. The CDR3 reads CASSQDTRGASTDTQYF. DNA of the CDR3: TGTGCCAGCAGCCAAGATACACGGGGGGCTAGCACAGATACGCAGTATTTT.